The T cell receptor (beta chain) under discussion was sequenced for a study of T cell responses to AZD1222 COVID-19 vaccine. Generated by immunoSEQ multiplex PCR, the TCRdb table keeps only in-frame clones and is missing some. This table has over 150,000 clones, 75% to 90% appearing once. The sequence came from an adult in good health. Sequences were derived from peripheral blood, sampled on day 0 of AZD1222 vaccination.

CDR3 in DNA: TGTGCCAGCAGGAAAGGCACCCCATACAATGAGCAGTTCTTC. Translated: CASRKGTPYNEQFF. V gene TRBV6-5 combines with J gene TRBJ2-1; unclear D gene. V lost 6 bases, J lost 4 bases, and 13 bases lay in between. The CDR3 has 14 residues. Germline CDR1 reads MNHEY; CDR2 reads SVGAGI.